These 11 T cell receptor beta chains were sequenced from one sample in a study of cytomegalovirus exposure and HLA in healthy donors. 60 Vbeta and 13 Jbeta primers were used in PCR. Clones were sequenced by immunoSEQ multiplex PCR, and TCRdb holds only the in-frame ones, with some missing. The table has approximately 120,000 clones, around 80% seen once. The sample consisted of PBMCs. The receptor set was obtained from a woman aged 25 to 39 in good health and CMV-seronegative.

The chain links TRBV15 to TRBJ2-2; D is possibly TRBD2 (6 bases). This CDR3 spans 15 amino acids. Germline V lookup: CDR1 LNHNV, CDR2 YYDKDF (reference sequence). Trimming left V 6 bases short and J 7 bases short, with 18 bases between. The CDR3 spells CATSRVGQGGGELFF. The CDR3 DNA sequence: TGTGCCACCAGTAGGGTTGGGCAGGGAGGCGGGGAGCTGTTTTTT.

In its sample, this clone was seen a few times. This chain links TRBV29-1 with TRBJ1-3, with D tentatively TRBD1 (5 bases). The CDR3 covers 16 residues. CDR1 and CDR2 (germline): SQVTM, ANQGSEA. V was clipped by 4 bases and J by 0 bases, with 16 bases between them. CDR3: CSVGDYDISSGNTIYF. The CDR3 DNA reads as TGCAGCGTTGGGGACTATGACATAAGCTCTGGAAACACCATATATTTT.

The V and J genes are TRBV5-6 and TRBJ1-1; TRBD1 aligns across 8 bases. Trimming removed 5 bases from V and 6 bases from J; junction bases left unmatched: 9. This CDR3 region has 14 residues. The germline V gene has CDR1 SGHDT and CDR2 YYEEEE. The DNA for the CDR3 is TGTGCCAGCAGTCCGGACAGGGTTGTGGCTGAAGCTTTCTTT. The encoded protein is CASSPDRVVAEAFF.

The rearrangement links TRBV5-8 to TRBJ2-3; the match to TRBD2 covers 14 bases. After removal of 5 bases from V and 4 bases from J, the junction contained 9 bases not matched to a gene. CDR3 length: 17 amino acids. The germline gives CDR1 SGHTS, CDR2 YDEGEE. CDR3 coding DNA: TGTGCCAGCAGTCATCGACTAGCGGGGGGGCCCTCAGATACGCAGTATTTT. It specifies CASSHRLAGGPSDTQYF.

This rearrangement joins TRBV7-3 to TRBJ2-3; 7 bases are shared with TRBD2. Germline values: CDR1 SGHTA, CDR2 FQGTGA. V lost 0 bases, J lost 1 base, and 7 bases stayed unmatched. The CDR3 is 17 residues long. The CDR3 loop is CASSLTPGAGGTDTQYF. CDR3 DNA sequence: TGTGCCAGCAGCTTAACGCCTGGCGCGGGGGGCACAGATACGCAGTATTTT.

The gene calls are TRBV7-9 and TRBJ1-1; D may be TRBD1 (6 bases). V was trimmed by 5 bases and J by 3 bases, leaving 10 bases between them. There are 13 residues in the CDR3. Germline V CDR1 and CDR2: SEHNR, FQNEAQ (reference sequence). The chain's CDR3 is CASSPGVYTEAFF. The CDR3 DNA follows: TGTGCCAGCAGCCCAGGGGTGTACACTGAAGCTTTCTTT.

J is TRBJ2-1 and V is TRBV27, with 13 bases matching TRBD2. The CDR3 spans 14 residues. Per the germline V gene, CDR1 is MNHEY and CDR2 is SMNVEV (reference sequence). Germline trimming cut 5 bases from V and 9 bases from J; bases unmatched to any gene: 4. The CDR3: CASSRTSGRVEQFF. The CDR3 coding sequence is TGTGCCAGCAGTCGAACTAGCGGGAGGGTTGAGCAGTTCTTC.

This clone was counted between two and nine times. J is TRBJ2-7 and V is TRBV27; no reliable D call. Germline values: CDR1 MNHEY, CDR2 SMNVEV (reference sequence). V dropped 0 bases and J dropped 1 base, with 7 bases sitting between them. This CDR3 is built from 14 residues. CDR3: CASSLSKESYEQYF. For the CDR3, the DNA is TGTGCCAGCAGTTTATCGAAAGAGTCCTACGAGCAGTACTTC.

For this clone: The junction does not match germline at one end; this may be a read error. The V and J genes are TRBV7-9 and TRBJ1-2, with TRBD1 matching over 8 bases. The CDR3 consists of 15 residues. Germline V gene sequence: CDR1 SEHNR, CDR2 FQNEAQ (reference sequence). The DNA of the CDR3 is TGTTCCAGCAGCTTAGTTGTGGGACAGGCCTCGGGCTACACCTTC. Translating gives CSSSLVVGQASGYTF.

The chain carries TRBV7-2 and TRBJ2-3, with 12 bases matching TRBD2. Germline V lookup: CDR1 SGHTA, CDR2 FQGNSA. CDR3 length: 16 residues. With V trimmed by 1 base and J by 5 bases, 4 bases remained unmatched. CDR3 loop: CASSLGASGRGDTQYF. The CDR3 coding sequence is TGTGCCAGCAGCTTAGGGGCTAGCGGGAGGGGAGATACGCAGTATTTT.

This clone was picked up one time. The chain couples TRBV7-3 to TRBJ2-3; 7 bases match TRBD2. Germline V lookup: CDR1 SGHTA, CDR2 FQGTGA. CDR3 length: 16 amino acids. V shed 5 bases and J 4 bases; nucleotides not matched to a gene: 12. The CDR3 coding sequence is TGTGCCAGCAGCCAGTCCCCGGGGAGGGGTGCAGATACGCAGTATTTT. It encodes CASSQSPGRGADTQYF.